This TCR beta chain was sequenced in a study of vaccination and CD4 T cells after COVID-19. As for the study in general: The peptides that stimulated the cells were overlapping spike peptides from SARS-CoV-2, HCoV-NL63, HCoV-OC43 and HCoV-229E. Findings of the study overall: Spike mono-reactivity applied to 304 of 307 vaccine-specific clones detected in convalescent patients.

As to treatment: roughly 11-day PBMC culture with coronavirus spike peptide pools or control peptides (ViraFEST assay). After being plated at around 2 million per well, PBMCs were cultured with about 10 IU/ml IL-2 and about 10 ug/ml peptide pools. Sequencing of cultured CD4+ T cell DNA used the Oncomine TCR Beta short-read assay. One entry per CDR3 protein results from TCRdb running MiXCR on the PCR reads. The sample lists about 25,000 distinct CDR3 sequences, approximately 49% occurring once. The ends were cut back, 4 bases at V and 4 bases at J, with 14 bases in the middle. The CDR3 runs to 14 residues. Looked up from germline, CDR1 is SGHDT and CDR2 is YYEEEE. With respect to this clonotype: Its specificity is unknown.

The sample comprised CD4+ T cells from blood, cultured in vitro. The source of this sequence is a human donor who had recovered from COVID-19. The chain employs TRBV5-6 and TRBJ1-2; D remains unclear. CDR3 residues: CASSLPGFAYGYTF. In nucleotides, the CDR3 is TGTGCCAGCAGCCTCCCGGGGTTTGCCTATGGCTACACCTTC. Together with reference TRBV5-6 and TRBJ1-2, the CDR3 gives the full variable domain: DAGVTQSPTHLIKTRGQQVTLRCSPKSGHDTVSWYQQALGQGPQFIFQYYEEEERQRGNFPDRFSGHQFPNYSSELNVNALLLGDSALYLCASSLPGFAYGYTFGSGTRLTVV.